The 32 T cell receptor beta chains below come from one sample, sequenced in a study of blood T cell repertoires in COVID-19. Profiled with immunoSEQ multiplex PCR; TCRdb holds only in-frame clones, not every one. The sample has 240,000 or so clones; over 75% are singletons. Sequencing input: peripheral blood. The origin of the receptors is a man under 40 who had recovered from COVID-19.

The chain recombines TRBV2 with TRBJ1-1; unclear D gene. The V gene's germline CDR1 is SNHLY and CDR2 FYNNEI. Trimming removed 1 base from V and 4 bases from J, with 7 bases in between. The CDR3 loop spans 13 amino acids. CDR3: CASSEVELTEAFF. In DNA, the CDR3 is TGTGCCAGCAGTGAAGTGGAGCTCACTGAAGCTTTCTTT. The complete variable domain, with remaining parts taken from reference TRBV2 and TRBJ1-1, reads EPEVTQTPSHQVTQMGQEVILRCVPISNHLYFYWYRQILGQKVEFLVSFYNNEISEKSEIFDDQFSVERPDGSNFTLKIRSTKLEDSAMYFCASSEVELTEAFFGQGTRLTVV.

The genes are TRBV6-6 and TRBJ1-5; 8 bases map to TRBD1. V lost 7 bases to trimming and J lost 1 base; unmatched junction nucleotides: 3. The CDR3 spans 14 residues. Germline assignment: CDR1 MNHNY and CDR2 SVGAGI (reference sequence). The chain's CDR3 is CASTGDRSNQPQHF. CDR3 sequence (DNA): TGTGCCAGCACTGGGGACAGGAGCAATCAGCCCCAGCATTTT.

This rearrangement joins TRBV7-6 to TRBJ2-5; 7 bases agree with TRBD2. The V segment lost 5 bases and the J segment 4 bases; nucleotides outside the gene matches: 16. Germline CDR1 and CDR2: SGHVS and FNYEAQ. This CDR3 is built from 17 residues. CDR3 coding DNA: TGTGCCAGCAGCGCAACGGAACCGATAGGGAGGGGAGAGACCCAGTACTTC. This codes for CASSATEPIGRGETQYF.

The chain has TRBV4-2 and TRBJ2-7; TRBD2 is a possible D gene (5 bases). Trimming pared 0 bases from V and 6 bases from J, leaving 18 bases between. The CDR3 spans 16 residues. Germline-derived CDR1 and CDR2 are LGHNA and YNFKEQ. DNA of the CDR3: TGTGCCAGCAGCCAAGAGGTATCGGGCGGGTCCGGCGAGCAGTACTTC. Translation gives CASSQEVSGGSGEQYF.

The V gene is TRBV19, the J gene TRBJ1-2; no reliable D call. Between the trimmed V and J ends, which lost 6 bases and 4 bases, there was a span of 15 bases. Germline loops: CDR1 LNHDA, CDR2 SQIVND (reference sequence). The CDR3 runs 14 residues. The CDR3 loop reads CASSPAGGSYGYTF. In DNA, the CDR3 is TGTGCCAGTAGCCCTGCGGGCGGAAGCTATGGCTACACCTTC.

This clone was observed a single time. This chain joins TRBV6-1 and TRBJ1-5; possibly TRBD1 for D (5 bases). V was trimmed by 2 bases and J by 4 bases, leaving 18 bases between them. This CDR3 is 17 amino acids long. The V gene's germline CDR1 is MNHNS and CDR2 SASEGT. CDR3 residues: CASSESIRQSRNQPQHF. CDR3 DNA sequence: TGTGCCAGCAGTGAATCTATTCGACAGTCTCGGAATCAGCCCCAGCATTTT.

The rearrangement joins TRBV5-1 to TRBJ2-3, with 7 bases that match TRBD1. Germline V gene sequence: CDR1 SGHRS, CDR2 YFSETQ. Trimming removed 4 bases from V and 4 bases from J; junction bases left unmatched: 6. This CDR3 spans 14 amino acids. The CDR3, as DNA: TGCGCCAGCAGCCCCGACAGGGACCCAGATACGCAGTATTTT. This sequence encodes CASSPDRDPDTQYF.

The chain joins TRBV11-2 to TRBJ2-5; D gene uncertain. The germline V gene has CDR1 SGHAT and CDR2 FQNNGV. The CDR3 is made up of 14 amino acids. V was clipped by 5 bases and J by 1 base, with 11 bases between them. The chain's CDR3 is CASSRLSGQETQYF. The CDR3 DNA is TGTGCCAGCAGCCGCCTCTCCGGCCAAGAGACCCAGTACTTC.

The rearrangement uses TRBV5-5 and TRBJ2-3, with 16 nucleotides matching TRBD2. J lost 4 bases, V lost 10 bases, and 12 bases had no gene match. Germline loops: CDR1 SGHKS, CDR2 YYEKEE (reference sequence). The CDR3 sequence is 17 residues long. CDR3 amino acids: CADRPGTSGGAADTQYF. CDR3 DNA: TGTGCCGACCGTCCCGGGACTAGCGGGGGGGCGGCAGATACGCAGTATTTT.

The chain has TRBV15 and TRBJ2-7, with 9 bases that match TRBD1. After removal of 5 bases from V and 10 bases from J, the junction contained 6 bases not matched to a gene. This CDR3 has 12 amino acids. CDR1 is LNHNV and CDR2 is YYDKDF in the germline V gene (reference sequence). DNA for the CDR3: TGTGCCACCAGCGTGGACAGGGGCCGACAGTACGTC. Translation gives CATSVDRGRQYV.

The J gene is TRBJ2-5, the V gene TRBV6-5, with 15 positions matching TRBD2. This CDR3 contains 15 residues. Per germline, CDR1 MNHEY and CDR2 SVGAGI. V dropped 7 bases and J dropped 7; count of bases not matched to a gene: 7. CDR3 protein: CASTGLAGGPGTQYF. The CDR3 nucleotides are TGTGCCAGCACCGGACTAGCGGGGGGGCCTGGGACCCAGTACTTC.

The CDR3 sequence: CATSRGQPLGNTIYF. Here the CDR3 DNA reads TGTGCCACCAGCAGAGGACAGCCTCTTGGAAACACCATATATTTT. The V gene is TRBV15, the J gene TRBJ1-3; tentatively, D is TRBD1 (5 bases). V gave up 1 base and J gave up 3 bases, with 10 bases separating them. The germline gives CDR1 LNHNV, CDR2 YYDKDF (reference sequence). The length of the CDR3 is 15 residues.

CDR3 in DNA: TGTGCCAGCAGTCAACTAGCGGGGGGAAACACAGATACGCAGTATTTT. Its translation: CASSQLAGGNTDTQYF. The V gene is TRBV28, the J gene TRBJ2-3; 12 bases are a match to TRBD2. Germline loops: CDR1 MDHEN, CDR2 SYDVKM. The CDR3 totals 16 residues. Trimming removed 5 bases from V and 2 bases from J; junction bases left unmatched: 5.

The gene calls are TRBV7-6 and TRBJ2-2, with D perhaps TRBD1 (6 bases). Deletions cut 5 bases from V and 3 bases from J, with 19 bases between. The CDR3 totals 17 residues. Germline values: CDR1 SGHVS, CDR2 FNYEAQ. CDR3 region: CASSHRPRGSDTGELFF. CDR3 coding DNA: TGTGCCAGCAGCCATAGACCCAGGGGAAGCGACACCGGGGAGCTGTTTTTT. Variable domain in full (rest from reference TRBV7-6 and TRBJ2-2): GAGVSQSPRYKVTKRGQDVALRCDPISGHVSLYWYRQALGQGPEFLTYFNYEAQQDKSGLPNDRFSAERPEGSISTLTIQRTEQRDSAMYRCASSHRPRGSDTGELFFGEGSRLTVL.

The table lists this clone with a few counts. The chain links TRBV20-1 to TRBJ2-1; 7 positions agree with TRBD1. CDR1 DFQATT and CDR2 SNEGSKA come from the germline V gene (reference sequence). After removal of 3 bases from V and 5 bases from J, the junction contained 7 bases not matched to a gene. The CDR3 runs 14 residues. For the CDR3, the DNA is TGCAGTGCTAGTACCGGGACAGCCCACAATGAGCAGTTCTTC. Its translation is CSASTGTAHNEQFF.

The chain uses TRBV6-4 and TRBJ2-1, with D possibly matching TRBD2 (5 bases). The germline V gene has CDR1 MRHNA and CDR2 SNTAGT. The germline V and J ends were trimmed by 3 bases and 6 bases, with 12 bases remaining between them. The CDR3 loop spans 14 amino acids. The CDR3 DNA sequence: TGTGCCAGCAGTGAGAGGGCCGTGGGCAATGAGCAGTTCTTC. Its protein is CASSERAVGNEQFF.

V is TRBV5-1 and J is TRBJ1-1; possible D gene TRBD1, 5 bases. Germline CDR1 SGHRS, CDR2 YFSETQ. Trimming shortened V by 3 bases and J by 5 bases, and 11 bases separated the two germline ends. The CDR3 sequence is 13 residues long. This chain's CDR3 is CASSWLTATEAFF. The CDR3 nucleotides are TGCGCCAGCAGCTGGTTGACAGCGACTGAAGCTTTCTTT.

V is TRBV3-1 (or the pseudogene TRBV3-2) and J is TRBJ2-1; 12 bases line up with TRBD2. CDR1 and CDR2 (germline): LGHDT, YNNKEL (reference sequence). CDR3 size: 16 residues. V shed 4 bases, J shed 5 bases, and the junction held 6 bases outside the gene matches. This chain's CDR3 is CASSLRTSGVHNEQFF. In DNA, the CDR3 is TGTGCCAGCAGCCTCCGGACTAGCGGGGTCCACAATGAGCAGTTCTTC.

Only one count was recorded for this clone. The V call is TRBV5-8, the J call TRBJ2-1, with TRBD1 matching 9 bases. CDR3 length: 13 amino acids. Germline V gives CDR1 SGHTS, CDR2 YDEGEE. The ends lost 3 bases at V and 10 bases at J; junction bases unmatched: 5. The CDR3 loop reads CASSWDRVLEQFF. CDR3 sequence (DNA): TGTGCCAGCAGCTGGGACAGGGTTTTGGAGCAGTTCTTC.

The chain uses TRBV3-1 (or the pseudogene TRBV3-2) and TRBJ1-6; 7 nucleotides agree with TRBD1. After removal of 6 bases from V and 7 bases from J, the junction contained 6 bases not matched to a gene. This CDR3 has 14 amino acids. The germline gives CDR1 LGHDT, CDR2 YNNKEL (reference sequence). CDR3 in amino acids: CASSKGQSNSPLHF. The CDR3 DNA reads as TGTGCCAGCAGTAAGGGACAGTCCAATTCACCCCTCCACTTT.

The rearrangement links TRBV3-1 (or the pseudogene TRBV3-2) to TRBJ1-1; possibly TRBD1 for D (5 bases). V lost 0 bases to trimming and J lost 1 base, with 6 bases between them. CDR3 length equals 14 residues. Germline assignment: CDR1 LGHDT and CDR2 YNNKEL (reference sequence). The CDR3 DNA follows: TGTGCCAGCAGCCAAGAGGGGGGGAACACTGAAGCTTTCTTT. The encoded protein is CASSQEGGNTEAFF.

The CDR3 protein is CASNLAGGNGEQFF. CDR3 bases: TGCGCCAGTAACCTAGCGGGGGGGAACGGTGAGCAGTTCTTC. The chain is built from TRBV5-1 and TRBJ2-1; 12 positions agree with TRBD2. The CDR3 loop spans 14 amino acids. The germline V gene encodes CDR1 SGHRS and CDR2 YFSETQ. The V and J ends lost 8 bases and 9 bases, in that order; junction bases with no gene match: 9.

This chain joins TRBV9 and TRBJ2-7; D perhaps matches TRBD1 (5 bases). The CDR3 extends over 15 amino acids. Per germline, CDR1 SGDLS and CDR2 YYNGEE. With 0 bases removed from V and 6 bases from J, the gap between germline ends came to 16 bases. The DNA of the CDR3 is TGTGCCAGCAGCGTAGGGGCAGGGTCTAAGGGCGAGCAGTACTTC. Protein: CASSVGAGSKGEQYF.

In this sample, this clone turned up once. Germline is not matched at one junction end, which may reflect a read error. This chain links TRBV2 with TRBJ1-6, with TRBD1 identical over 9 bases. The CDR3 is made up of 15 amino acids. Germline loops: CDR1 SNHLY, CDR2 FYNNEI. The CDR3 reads CASREDRGESSPLHF. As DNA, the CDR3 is TGTGCCAGCAGGGAAGACAGGGGGGAGAGTTCACCCCTCCACTTT.

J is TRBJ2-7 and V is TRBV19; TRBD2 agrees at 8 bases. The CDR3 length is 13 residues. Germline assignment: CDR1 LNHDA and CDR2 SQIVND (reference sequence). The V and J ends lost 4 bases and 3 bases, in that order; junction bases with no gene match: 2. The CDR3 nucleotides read TGTGCCAGTAGTACGGCGGGGGGCTACGAGCAGTACTTC. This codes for CASSTAGGYEQYF.

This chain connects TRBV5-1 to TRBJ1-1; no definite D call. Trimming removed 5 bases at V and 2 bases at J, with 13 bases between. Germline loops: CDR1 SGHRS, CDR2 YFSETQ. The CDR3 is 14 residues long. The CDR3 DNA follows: TGCGCCAGCAGGAAGCTTTTAGAAAACACTGAAGCTTTCTTT. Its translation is CASRKLLENTEAFF.

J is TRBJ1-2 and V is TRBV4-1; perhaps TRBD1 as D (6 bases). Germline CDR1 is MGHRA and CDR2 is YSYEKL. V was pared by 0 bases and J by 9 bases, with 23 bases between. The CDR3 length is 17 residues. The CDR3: CASSQDLSQGTLKRYTF. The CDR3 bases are TGCGCCAGCAGCCAAGATCTTAGTCAGGGGACCTTAAAACGCTACACCTTC.

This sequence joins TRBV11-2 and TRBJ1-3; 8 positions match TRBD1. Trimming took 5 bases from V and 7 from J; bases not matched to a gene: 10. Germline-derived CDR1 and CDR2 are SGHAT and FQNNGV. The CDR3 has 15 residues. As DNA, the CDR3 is TGTGCCAGCAGCAAGGGACAGGAGCGTCTCAACACCATATATTTT. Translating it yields CASSKGQERLNTIYF.

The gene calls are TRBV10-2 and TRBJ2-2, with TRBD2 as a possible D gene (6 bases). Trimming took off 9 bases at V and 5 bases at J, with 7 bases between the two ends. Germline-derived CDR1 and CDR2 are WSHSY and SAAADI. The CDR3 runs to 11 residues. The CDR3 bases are TGCGCCAGTGGGGGGACCGGGGAGCTGTTTTTT. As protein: CASGGTGELFF.

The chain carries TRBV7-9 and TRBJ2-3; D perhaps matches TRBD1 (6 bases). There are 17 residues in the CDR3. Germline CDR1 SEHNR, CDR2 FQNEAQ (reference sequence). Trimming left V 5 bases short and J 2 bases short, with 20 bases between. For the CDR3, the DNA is TGTGCCAGCAGCCCTTACAGGGAGTCCCCCTTCACAGATACGCAGTATTTT. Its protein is CASSPYRESPFTDTQYF.

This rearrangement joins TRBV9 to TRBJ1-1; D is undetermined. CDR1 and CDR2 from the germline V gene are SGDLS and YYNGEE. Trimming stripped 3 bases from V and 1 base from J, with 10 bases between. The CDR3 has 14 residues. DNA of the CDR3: TGTGCCAGCAGCGGACACCTCCAGAACACTGAAGCTTTCTTT. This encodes CASSGHLQNTEAFF.

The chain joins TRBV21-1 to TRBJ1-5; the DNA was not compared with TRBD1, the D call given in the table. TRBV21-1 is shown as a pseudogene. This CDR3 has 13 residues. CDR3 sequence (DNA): TGTGCCAGCCCGGGACAGAGCAATCAGCCCCAGCATTTT. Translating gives CASPGQSNQPQHF.